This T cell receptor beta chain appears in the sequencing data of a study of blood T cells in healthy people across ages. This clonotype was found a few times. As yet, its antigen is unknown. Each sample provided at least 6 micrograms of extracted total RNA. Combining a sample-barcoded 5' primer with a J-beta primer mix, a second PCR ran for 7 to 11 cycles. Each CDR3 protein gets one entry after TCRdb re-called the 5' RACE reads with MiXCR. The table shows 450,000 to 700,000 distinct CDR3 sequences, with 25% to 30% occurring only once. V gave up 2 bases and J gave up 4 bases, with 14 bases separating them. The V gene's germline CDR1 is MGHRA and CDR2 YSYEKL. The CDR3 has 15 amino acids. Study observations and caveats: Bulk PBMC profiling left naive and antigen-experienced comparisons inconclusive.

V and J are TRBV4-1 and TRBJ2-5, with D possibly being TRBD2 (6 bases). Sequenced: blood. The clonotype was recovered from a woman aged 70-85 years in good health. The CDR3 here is CASSQPGTEAETQYF. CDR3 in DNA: TGCGCCAGCAGCCAACCCGGGACTGAGGCAGAGACCCAGTACTTC.